These 21 T cell receptor beta chains share one sample of origin, sequenced in a study of blood T cell repertoires in COVID-19. The method was immunoSEQ multiplex PCR; TCRdb's version includes in-frame clones alone and lacks a portion of them. The table has roughly 330,000 clones, roughly 85% seen once. Sequenced material: PBMCs or T cells enriched from blood (not recorded which). The receptors derive from a woman in her thirties who had recovered from COVID-19.

This chain connects TRBV3-1 (or the pseudogene TRBV3-2) to TRBJ1-1; D unresolved. The CDR3 sequence is 14 residues long. V was clipped by 0 bases and J by 2 bases, with 7 bases between them. Germline V gene data show CDR1 as LGHDT and CDR2 as YNNKEL (reference sequence). The CDR3 DNA reads as TGTGCCAGCAGCCAAGATGTAACTAACACTGAAGCTTTCTTT. The encoded protein is CASSQDVTNTEAFF.

The chain links TRBV27 to TRBJ2-3, with D possibly TRBD1 on 6 matching bases. Germline V gene lookup returns CDR1 MNHEY and CDR2 SMNVEV (reference sequence). Trimming removed 10 bases at V and 5 bases at J, with 10 bases between. The length of the CDR3 is 11 residues. For the CDR3, the DNA is TGTGCCACCCGCAGGGGAGATACGCAGTATTTT. Protein product: CATRRGDTQYF.

J is TRBJ1-6 and V is TRBV2; possibly TRBD1 for D (5 bases). The V end lost 7 bases, the J end lost 10 bases, and 14 bases lay between the germline ends. The CDR3 consists of 13 residues. CDR1 and CDR2 (germline): SNHLY, FYNNEI. The CDR3 region has the DNA TGTGCCAGCACCCTCTTGACAGACTCACCCCTCCACTTT. It translates to CASTLLTDSPLHF.

The rearrangement uses TRBV7-9 and TRBJ1-2, with TRBD1 identical over 9 bases. With V trimmed by 4 bases and J by 7 bases, 13 bases remained unmatched. The germline gives CDR1 SEHNR, CDR2 FQNEAQ (reference sequence). CDR3 length: 16 residues. The CDR3 loop reads CASSSSKGQGRGGYTF. In DNA, the CDR3 is TGTGCCAGCAGCTCCAGTAAAGGACAGGGGAGAGGTGGCTACACCTTC.

This rearrangement joins TRBV24-1 to TRBJ2-7; TRBD1 agrees at 10 bases. Germline trimming cut 10 bases from V and 0 bases from J; bases unmatched to any gene: 5. CDR1 and CDR2 from the germline V gene are KGHDR and SFDVKD. There are 14 residues in the CDR3. CDR3 sequence reads: CATPGTGDSYEQYF. For the CDR3, the DNA is TGTGCCACGCCCGGGACAGGGGACTCCTACGAGCAGTACTTC.

In DNA form, the CDR3 reads TGTGCCAGTAGTATAGATCGACGGGGGGGCCCAGCTGAGCAGTTCTTC. Its translation: CASSIDRRGGPAEQFF. This chain uses TRBV19 with TRBJ2-1; TRBD2 aligns across 8 bases. Germline lookup yields CDR1 LNHDA and CDR2 SQIVND (reference sequence). V lost 0 bases, J lost 9 bases, and 10 bases stayed unmatched. This CDR3 contains 16 residues.

This rearrangement joins TRBV19 to TRBJ2-3; 8 nucleotides line up with TRBD2. The CDR3 is 16 residues long. Losses at the gene ends were 3 bases for V and 4 bases for J; bases not matched to a gene: 9. Looked up from germline, CDR1 is LNHDA and CDR2 is SQIVND (reference sequence). CDR3 in DNA: TGTGCCAGTAGTATCAGGGGACTAGGTCGTCCAGATACGCAGTATTTT. Amino acids: CASSIRGLGRPDTQYF.

The V gene is TRBV6-1, the J gene TRBJ2-3; D is perhaps TRBD2 (5 bases). The CDR3 length is 14 residues. V was clipped by 1 base and J by 3 bases, with 8 bases between them. Germline CDR1 MNHNS, CDR2 SASEGT. CDR3 sequence: CASSEGTLTDTQYF. Written as DNA, the CDR3 is TGTGCCAGCAGTGAAGGGACTCTAACAGATACGCAGTATTTT.

The chain recombines TRBV19 with TRBJ1-1; 10 nucleotides align to TRBD1. Per the germline V gene, CDR1 is LNHDA and CDR2 is SQIVND (reference sequence). This CDR3 is built from 15 residues. Trimming took 5 bases from V and 3 from J; bases not matched to a gene: 6. This chain's CDR3 is CASSLGQGPYTEAFF. The CDR3 DNA reads as TGTGCCAGTAGTCTGGGACAGGGGCCGTACACTGAAGCTTTCTTT.

The chain recombines TRBV14 with TRBJ2-6; D call uncertain. The CDR3 is 17 amino acids. Looked up from germline, CDR1 is SGHDN and CDR2 is FVKESK. Trimming pared 1 base from V and 1 base from J, leaving 11 bases between. CDR3 DNA: TGTGCCAGCAGCCAAGGCCTCAGGTCTTCTGGGGCCAACGTCCTGACTTTC. Protein sequence: CASSQGLRSSGANVLTF.

V is TRBV7-9 and J is TRBJ2-5, with 7 bases aligning to TRBD1. V gave up 2 bases and J gave up 2 bases; unmatched junction bases: 8. The V gene's germline CDR1 is SEHNR and CDR2 FQNEAQ (reference sequence). The CDR3 covers 16 residues. In nucleotides, the CDR3 is TGTGCCAGCAGCTTATCCAGCCGGGGACAGCAAGAGACCCAGTACTTC. Protein sequence: CASSLSSRGQQETQYF.

This sequence joins TRBV11-2 and TRBJ2-3, with 11 bases identical to TRBD2. Trimming at V came to 5 bases and at J to 3 bases, leaving 13 bases not matched to a gene. Germline CDR1 reads SGHAT; CDR2 reads FQNNGV. The CDR3 runs to 18 residues. For the CDR3, the DNA is TGTGCCAGCAGCCCCCGCGGTAGCGGGGGGGTCGGGACAGATACGCAGTATTTT. Residues: CASSPRGSGGVGTDTQYF.

This chain joins TRBV30 and TRBJ2-5; 7 bases are a match to TRBD1. The CDR3 sequence is 12 residues long. The V gene's germline CDR1 is GTSNPN and CDR2 SVGIG (reference sequence). Trimming removed 8 bases from V and 4 bases from J; junction bases left unmatched: 7. The CDR3 nucleotides are TGTGCCAGACGACAGGGTGGAGAGACCCAGTACTTC. Translating gives CARRQGGETQYF.

This chain connects TRBV3-1 (or the pseudogene TRBV3-2) to TRBJ2-5, with 11 bases fitting TRBD2. The CDR3 extends over 13 amino acids. Germline values: CDR1 LGHDT, CDR2 YNNKEL (reference sequence). V shed 4 bases, J shed 7 bases, and the junction held 2 bases outside the gene matches. Here the CDR3 reads CASSLGLAGTQYF. In nucleotides, the CDR3 is TGTGCCAGCAGCCTTGGACTAGCGGGGACCCAGTACTTC.

The V and J genes are TRBV4-3 and TRBJ1-1, with TRBD1 matching 8 bases. The CDR3 has 17 residues. The V gene end was trimmed by 1 base and the J gene end by 1 base; junction bases not matched to a gene: 8. Looked up from germline, CDR1 is LGHNA and CDR2 is YSLEER. The CDR3 protein is CASSQATGAKRNTEAFF. In DNA, the CDR3 is TGCGCCAGCAGCCAAGCGACAGGGGCCAAGAGGAACACTGAAGCTTTCTTT.

This chain joins TRBV27 and TRBJ1-1; 8 nucleotides align to TRBD1. The junction had 6 bases not matched to a gene; V was cut back by 2 bases and J by 7 bases. Germline V gives CDR1 MNHEY, CDR2 SMNVEV (reference sequence). This CDR3 spans 14 amino acids. CDR3 DNA sequence: TGTGCCAGCAGTTTAAACAGGGGGACCCTTGAAGCTTTCTTT. Amino acids: CASSLNRGTLEAFF.

This chain uses TRBV10-3 with TRBJ1-5; D remains unclear. Germline V gene lookup returns CDR1 ENHRY and CDR2 SYGVKD. V gave up 4 bases and J gave up 0 bases, with 7 bases separating them. This CDR3 is 14 amino acids long. CDR3 sequence (DNA): TGTGCCATCAGTGGCCGGGATAGCAATCAGCCCCAGCATTTT. Translation gives CAISGRDSNQPQHF.

The rearrangement links TRBV5-1 to TRBJ2-7; unclear D gene. V lost 4 bases and J 5 bases, leaving 7 bases between the germline ends. This CDR3 has 11 residues. Germline V gives CDR1 SGHRS, CDR2 YFSETQ. The CDR3 reads CASSAPHEQYF. In DNA, the CDR3 is TGCGCCAGCAGCGCGCCCCACGAGCAGTACTTC. Filled out from reference TRBV5-1 and TRBJ2-7, the complete variable domain reads KAGVTQTPRYLIKTRGQQVTLSCSPISGHRSVSWYQQTPGQGLQFLFEYFSETQRNKGNFPGRFSGRQFSNSRSEMNVSTLELGDSALYLCASSAPHEQYFGPGTRLTVT.

The table lists this clone with a count of one. The chain employs TRBV4-2 and TRBJ1-2, with TRBD1 identical over 8 bases. J gave up 4 bases and V 0 bases, and 7 bases lay outside the gene matches. Per germline, CDR1 LGHNA and CDR2 YNFKEQ. The CDR3 spans 16 residues. The CDR3 region has the DNA TGTGCCAGCAGCCAAGATCTTACAGGGGGTGGCTATGGCTACACCTTC. Translated: CASSQDLTGGGYGYTF.

The chain is built from TRBV3-1 (or the pseudogene TRBV3-2) and TRBJ1-1, with D unclear. Trimming pared 1 base from V and 4 bases from J, leaving 13 bases between. CDR1 is LGHDT and CDR2 is YNNKEL in the germline V gene (reference sequence). The CDR3 runs to 15 residues. Written as DNA, the CDR3 is TGTGCCAGCAGCCAAGCCCCACGTGGCTTCACTGAAGCTTTCTTT. Encoded protein: CASSQAPRGFTEAFF.

The rearrangement joins TRBV7-9 to TRBJ2-7, with a possible D match to TRBD2 (5 bases). CDR1 is SEHNR and CDR2 is FQNEAQ in the germline V gene (reference sequence). CDR3 length: 13 residues. Trimming took off 5 bases at V and 5 bases at J, with 13 bases between the two ends. In DNA, the CDR3 is TGTGCCAGCAGCCCACCTCGGGGAAACGAGCAGTACTTC. It translates to CASSPPRGNEQYF.